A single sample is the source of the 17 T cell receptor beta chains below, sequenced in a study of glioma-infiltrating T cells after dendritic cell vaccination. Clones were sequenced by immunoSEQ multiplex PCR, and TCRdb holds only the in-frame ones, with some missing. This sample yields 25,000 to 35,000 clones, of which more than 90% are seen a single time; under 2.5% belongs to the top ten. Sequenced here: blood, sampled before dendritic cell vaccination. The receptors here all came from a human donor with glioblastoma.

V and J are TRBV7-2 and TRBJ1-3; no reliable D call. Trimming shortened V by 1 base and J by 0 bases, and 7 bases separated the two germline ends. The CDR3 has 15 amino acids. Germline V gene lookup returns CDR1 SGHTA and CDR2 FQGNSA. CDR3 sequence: CASSLGGSSGNTIYF. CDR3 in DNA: TGTGCCAGCAGCTTAGGCGGTAGCTCTGGAAACACCATATATTTT.

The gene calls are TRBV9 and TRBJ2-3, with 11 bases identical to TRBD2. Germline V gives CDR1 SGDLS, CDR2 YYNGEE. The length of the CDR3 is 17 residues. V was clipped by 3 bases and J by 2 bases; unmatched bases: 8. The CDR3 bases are TGTGCCAGCAGCGCCGTAAAACTAGCGGGAGTCACAGATACGCAGTATTTT. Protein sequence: CASSAVKLAGVTDTQYF.

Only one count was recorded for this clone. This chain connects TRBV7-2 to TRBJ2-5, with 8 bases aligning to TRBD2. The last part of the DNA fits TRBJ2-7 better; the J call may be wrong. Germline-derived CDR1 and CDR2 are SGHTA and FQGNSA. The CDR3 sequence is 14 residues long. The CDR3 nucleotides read TGTGCCAGCCAAGCGCAGCGGGGGTTCTACGAGCAGTACTTC. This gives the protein CASQAQRGFYEQYF.

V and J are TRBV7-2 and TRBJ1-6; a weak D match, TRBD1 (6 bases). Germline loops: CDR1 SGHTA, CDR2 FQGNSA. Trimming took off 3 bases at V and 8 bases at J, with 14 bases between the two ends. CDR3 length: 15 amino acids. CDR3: CASSLWAGADSPLHF. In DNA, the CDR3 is TGTGCCAGCAGCTTGTGGGCAGGGGCGGATTCACCCCTCCACTTT.

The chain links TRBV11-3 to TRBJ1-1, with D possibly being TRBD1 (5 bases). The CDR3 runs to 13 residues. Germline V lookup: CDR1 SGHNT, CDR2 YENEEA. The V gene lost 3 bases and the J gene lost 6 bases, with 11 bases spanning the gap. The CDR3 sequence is CASSLGGVAEAFF. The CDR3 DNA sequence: TGTGCCAGCAGCTTGGGGGGAGTAGCTGAAGCTTTCTTT.

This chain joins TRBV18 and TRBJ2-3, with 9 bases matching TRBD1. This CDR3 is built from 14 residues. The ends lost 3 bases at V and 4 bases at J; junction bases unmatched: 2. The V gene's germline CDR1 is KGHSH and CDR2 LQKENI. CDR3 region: CASSPGQGPDTQYF. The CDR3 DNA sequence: TGTGCCAGCTCACCGGGACAGGGCCCAGATACGCAGTATTTT.

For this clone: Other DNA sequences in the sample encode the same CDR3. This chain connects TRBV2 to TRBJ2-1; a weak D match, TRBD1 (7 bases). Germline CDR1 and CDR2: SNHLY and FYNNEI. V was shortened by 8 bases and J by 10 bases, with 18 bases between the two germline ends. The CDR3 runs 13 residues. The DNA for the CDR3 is TGTGCCAGCCGGGAGACAGGGAGCAACGAGCAGTTCTTC. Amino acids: CASRETGSNEQFF.

DNA of the CDR3: TGCAGCGCCGGGACAGGGTCCACTGAAGCTTTCTTT. It encodes CSAGTGSTEAFF. The chain links TRBV29-1 to TRBJ1-1, with 9 bases fitting TRBD1. V trimming: 7 bases; J trimming: 4 bases; junction bases outside the gene matches: 4. Germline CDR1 SQVTM, CDR2 ANQGSEA. The CDR3 totals 12 residues. Full variable domain (missing parts from reference TRBV29-1 and TRBJ1-1): SAVISQKPSRDICQRGTSLTIQCQVDSQVTMMFWYRQQPGQSLTLIATANQGSEATYESGFVIDKFPISRPNLTFSTLTVSNMSPEDSSIYLCSAGTGSTEAFFGQGTRLTVV.

Here the CDR3 DNA reads TGCGCCAGCAGCCAAGATCGGGACAGGGGGAACGAGCAGTACTTC. Translating it yields CASSQDRDRGNEQYF. The chain links TRBV4-1 to TRBJ2-7; 11 bases line up with TRBD1. The CDR3 extends over 15 amino acids. Trimming took 0 bases from V and 5 from J; bases not matched to a gene: 3. Germline V gene lookup returns CDR1 MGHRA and CDR2 YSYEKL.

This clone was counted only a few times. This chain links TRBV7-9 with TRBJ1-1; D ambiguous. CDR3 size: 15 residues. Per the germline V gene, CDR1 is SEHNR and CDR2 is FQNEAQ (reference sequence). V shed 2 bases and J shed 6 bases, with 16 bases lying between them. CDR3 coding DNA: TGTGCCAGCAGCTTATTCTTGGAGGGAATCTCTGAAGCTTTCTTT. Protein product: CASSLFLEGISEAFF.

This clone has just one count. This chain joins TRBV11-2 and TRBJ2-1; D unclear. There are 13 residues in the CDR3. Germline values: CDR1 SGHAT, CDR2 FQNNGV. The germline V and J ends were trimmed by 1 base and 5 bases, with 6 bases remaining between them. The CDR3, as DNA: TGTGCCAGCAGCTTAGGACAAAACAATGAGCAGTTCTTC. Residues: CASSLGQNNEQFF.

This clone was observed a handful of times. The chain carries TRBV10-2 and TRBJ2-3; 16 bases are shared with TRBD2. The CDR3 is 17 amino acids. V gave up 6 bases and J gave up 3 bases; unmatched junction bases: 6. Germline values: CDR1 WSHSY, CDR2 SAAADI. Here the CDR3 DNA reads TGCGCCAGCAGGGTTTCGGGACTAGCGGGGGGGACAGATACGCAGTATTTT. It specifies CASRVSGLAGGTDTQYF.

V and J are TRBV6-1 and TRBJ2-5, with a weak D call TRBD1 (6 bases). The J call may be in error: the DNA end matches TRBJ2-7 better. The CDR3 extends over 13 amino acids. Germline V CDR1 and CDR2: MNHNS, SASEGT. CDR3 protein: CASNLGRGYEQYF. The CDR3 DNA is TGTGCCAGCAATTTGGGCAGGGGCTACGAGCAGTACTTC.

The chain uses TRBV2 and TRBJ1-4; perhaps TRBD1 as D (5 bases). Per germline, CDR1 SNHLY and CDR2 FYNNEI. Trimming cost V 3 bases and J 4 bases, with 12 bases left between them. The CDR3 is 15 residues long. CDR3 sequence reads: CASSDLSGYNEKLFF. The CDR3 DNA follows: TGTGCCAGCAGTGACCTGTCAGGGTATAATGAAAAACTGTTTTTT. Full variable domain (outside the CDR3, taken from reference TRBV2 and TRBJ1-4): EPEVTQTPSHQVTQMGQEVILRCVPISNHLYFYWYRQILGQKVEFLVSFYNNEISEKSEIFDDQFSVERPDGSNFTLKIRSTKLEDSAMYFCASSDLSGYNEKLFFGSGTQLSVL.

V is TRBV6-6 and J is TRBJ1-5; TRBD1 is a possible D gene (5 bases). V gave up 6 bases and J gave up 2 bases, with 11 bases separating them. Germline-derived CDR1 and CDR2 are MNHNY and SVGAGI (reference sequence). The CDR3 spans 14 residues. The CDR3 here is CASRMGGGNQPQHF. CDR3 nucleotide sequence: TGTGCCAGCAGGATGGGGGGGGGCAATCAGCCCCAGCATTTT.

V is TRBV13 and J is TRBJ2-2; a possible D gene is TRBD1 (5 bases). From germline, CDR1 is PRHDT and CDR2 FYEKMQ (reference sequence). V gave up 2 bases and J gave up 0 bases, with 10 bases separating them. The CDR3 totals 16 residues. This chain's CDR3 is CASSLNRQSNTGELFF. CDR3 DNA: TGTGCCAGCAGCTTAAATAGACAGTCGAACACCGGGGAGCTGTTTTTT. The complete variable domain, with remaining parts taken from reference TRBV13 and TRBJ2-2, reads AAGVIQSPRHLIKEKRETATLKCYPIPRHDTVYWYQQGPGQDPQFLISFYEKMQSDKGSIPDRFSAQQFSDYHSELNMSSLELGDSALYFCASSLNRQSNTGELFFGEGSRLTVL.

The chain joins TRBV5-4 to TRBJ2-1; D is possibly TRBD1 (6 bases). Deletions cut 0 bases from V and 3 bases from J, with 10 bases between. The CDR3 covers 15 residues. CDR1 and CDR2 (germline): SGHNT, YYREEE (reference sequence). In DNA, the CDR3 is TGTGCCAGCAGCTTGGTGGCAGGGGTCTACAATGAGCAGTTCTTC. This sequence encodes CASSLVAGVYNEQFF.